This T cell receptor beta chain was observed in a study of patients and donors after allogeneic stem cell transplantation. TCRdb reprocessed the RT-PCR reads with MiXCR, giving one entry per CDR3 protein. In the table there are under 200,000 distinct CDR3 sequences, about 24% of which are singletons. Deletions cut 1 base from V and 7 bases from J, with 10 bases between. CDR3 size: 13 residues. Germline V gene lookup returns CDR1 SGHAT and CDR2 FQNNGV. This clonotype came up a few times. V usage is TRBV11-2 and J usage is TRBJ1-2, with D possibly being TRBD1 (6 bases). Material: blood, either unsorted or a sorted T cell fraction (not recorded which). This clonotype was obtained from a human donor who was either an allogeneic HSCT recipient or a stem cell or donor lymphocyte infusion donor (not recorded which). It is not recorded whose cells these are; they may come from a transplant donor. This CDR3 reads CASSLASGVGYTF. The DNA for the CDR3 is TGTGCCAGCAGCTTAGCCTCAGGGGTTGGCTACACCTTC.